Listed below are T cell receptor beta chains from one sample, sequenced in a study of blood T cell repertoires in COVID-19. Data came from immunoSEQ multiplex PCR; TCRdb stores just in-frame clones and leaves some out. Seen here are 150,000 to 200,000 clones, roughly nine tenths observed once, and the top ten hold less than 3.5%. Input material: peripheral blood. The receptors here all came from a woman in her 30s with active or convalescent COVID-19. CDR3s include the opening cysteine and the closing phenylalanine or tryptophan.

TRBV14 CASSHGTGRTEAFF
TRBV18 CASSPQPTSGNTIYF
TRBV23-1 CASINTEAFF
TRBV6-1 CASSERGGGSYEQYF
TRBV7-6 CASGQGFQGGELFF
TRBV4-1 CASARAGGEKLFF
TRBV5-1 CASSLGSLLRQGPHGANYGYTF
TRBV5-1 CASSFRTGDEQYF
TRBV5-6 CASSLAQNYGYTF
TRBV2 CASSERGSGSTRTEAFF
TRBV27 CASSGQGRGNYGYTF
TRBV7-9 CASSLVYRETSYEQYF
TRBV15 CATRGTVGSPLHF
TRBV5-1 CASSSGDTQYF
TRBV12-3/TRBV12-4 CASSTWEAEKLFF
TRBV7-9 CASSIQGTEAFF
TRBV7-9 CASSRRDRTFSGANVLTF
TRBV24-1 CATSDLLAGGLNEQFF
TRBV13 CASSWLAEAVDTQYF
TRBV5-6 CASSSTSGMGAGELFF
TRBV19 CASQATGGIYEQYF
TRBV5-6 CASSLWGQENYEQYF
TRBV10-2 CASQGHSGNTIYF
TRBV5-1 CASSYGTGPQETQYF
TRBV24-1 CATSDPGTSGQNIQYF
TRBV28 CASSLGQGFRQPQHF
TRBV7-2 CASRVAGAQDTQYF
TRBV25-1 CASSTGIGEAFF
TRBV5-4 CASSKLSGTDSYNEQFF
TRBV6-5 CASRGDRAAGEAFF
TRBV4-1 CASSQERAGAAETQYF
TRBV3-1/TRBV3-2 CASSRTSPSYEQYF
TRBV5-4 CASSLGGGGRTDTQYF
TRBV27 CASSSRQHTGELFF
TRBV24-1 CATRGAGTEAFF
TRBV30 CARKGASNEQFF
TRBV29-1 CSAEAAYEQYF
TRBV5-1 CASSPDTNQPQHF
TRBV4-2 CASSQGSTTQPQHF
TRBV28 CASSFPRQGGTEAFF
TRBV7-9 CASSLTGGAHNEQFF
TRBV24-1 CATSPGRGFTSTDTQYF
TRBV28 CASSFRGAGAQHF
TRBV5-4 CASSPTGGNYGYTF
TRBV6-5 CASSYSRSSRADTQYF